This entry concerns a single T cell receptor (beta chain). Its specificity is unknown. Other DNA sequences in the sample encode the same CDR3. The split of CD4+ cells yielded CD45RA+ naive and CD45RA-negative memory subsets. Splitting of each subset's genomic DNA was done evenly across several immunoSEQ plates. Using immunoSEQ multiplex PCR, the repertoire was profiled, and TCRdb retains in-frame clones only, with some absent. The sample shows 850,000 to 1,200,000 clones, 65% to 80% of them seen only once. The ends were cut back, 9 bases at V and 5 bases at J, with 13 bases in the middle. The length of the CDR3 is 12 residues. Germline CDR1 SGHTA, CDR2 FQGNSA. The data were obtained in a study of shared clonotypes between healthy human individuals. Overall study findings and caveats: Memory subsets had estimated richness that was generally smaller than that of naive subsets. Generation of non-shared clonotypes was less probable than generation of clonotypes shared by all four donors.

This chain links TRBV7-2 with TRBJ2-5, with D uncertain. The clonotype comes from a man aged 18 to 29 in good health. Sequenced sample: memory CD4+ T cells sorted from blood. Subset described: CD45RA-negative fraction. The CDR3: CASSSNRETQYF. The DNA of the CDR3 is TGTGCCAGTAGTTCTAACCGGGAGACCCAGTACTTC. The whole variable domain, filled in from reference TRBV7-2 and TRBJ2-5, reads GAGVSQSPSNKVTEKGKDVELRCDPISGHTALYWYRQSLGQGLEFLIYFQGNSAPDKSGLPSDRFSAERTGGSVSTLTIQRTQQEDSAVYLCASSSNRETQYFGPGTRLLVL.